The entry that follows covers one T cell receptor (beta chain) sequence. Its antigen is still unknown. There are no base qualities to consult, and no much larger clone falls within one base. This sample is part of a study of cytomegalovirus exposure and HLA in healthy donors (dated by TCRdb to 2017 to 2019). The study in broad terms: An earlier analysis of 587 of the donors reported more than 250 Gb of sequence data and more than 90 million unique TCR beta sequences from 150 million to 200 million T cells. An early release that covered fewer than 800 HLA-typed donors contained 300 to 350 gigabases of sequencing data and about 84 million unique TCR sequences. The genetic ancestry cluster associated with self-reported Caucasian donors included over 65% of the 300 to 450 genotyped donors. The study aimed to test whether signatures of past pathogen exposure could be identified by cataloging public T cell receptors. Using immunosequencing, the study profiled T cell repertoires from approximately 700 subjects and related those repertoires to cytomegalovirus serostatus. Along with the 666-subject first cohort, a separate validation cohort of some 130 different subjects was used. To predict cytomegalovirus infection status, the study combined high-throughput TCR immunosequencing, statistical association of individual TCRs with disease status, and machine learning. A later analysis re-analyzed previously published TCR beta repertoires from hundreds of donors and added high-resolution HLA genotyping to study TCR occurrence patterns. The later analysis used no new phenotypic data to find candidate immune exposures, relying instead on TCR beta sequences and their occurrence across donors. To decide whether each TCR beta V gene segment behaved as functional or pseudogenic, an earlier analysis of some 570 of the donors relied on high-throughput TCR beta sequencing. Donor age, sex, ethnicity and CMV serostatus were collected together with the repertoire data. A later genetic analysis took genome-wide SNP genotypes for about 65% of the 666 donors and used that subset as a discovery cohort. All discovery cohort repertoires had been generated on a single sequencing platform. Both class I and class II loci were covered by HLA typing, at four-digit resolution. The number of donors typed differed by locus, with about 629-630 for A, B, C, DRB1 and DQB1, roughly 520 for DQA1, nearly 610 for DPA1, and 472 for DPB1. Because of strong linkage in the cohort, a few DR-DQ haplotypes were treated as single units for association and clustering. Among some 410 genotyped donors of the cohort, an average of around 250,000 unique TCR beta nucleotide sequences was sequenced per donor, of which about 18% were non-productive. General study outcomes and caveats: Presence/absence analyses assumed roughly uniform sequencing depth across donors, an assumption that may not hold. Correlated functional status among segregating V segments might reflect linkage disequilibrium, but an unknown experimental factor could not be ruled out. It was suggested by the authors that the approach could potentially be generalized to other disease states and immunological phenotypes. A total of 164 TCR beta chains were listed by the study as associated with cytomegalovirus. In a later analysis, the rate of TCR association differed among HLA loci, with DRB1 alleles having the most associated TCRs and HLA-C alleles having the fewest. A later analysis reported that several top co-occurrence clusters appeared linked to parvovirus B19, influenza, CMV and Epstein-Barr virus. Immune exposure information for the cohort was limited to CMV serostatus. Most TCR sequences were seen in very few donors, while some public TCRs were found in many individuals. The 87-base-pair reads could not distinguish some IMGT-functional V segments, including TRBV6-2 and TRBV6-3, so those segments were excluded. Because counts were too low, 15 to 20 rarely observed V segments, including chromosome 9 orphons, were excluded from the earlier analysis of 500 to 700 of the donors. Cytomegalovirus status was reported to be diagnosed by the classifier with high specificity and sensitivity in both the original and validation cohorts. In this cohort, only TCR beta chains were sequenced, and detectable features were limited by the absence of alpha or paired-chain data. Because HLA typing was unavailable for some donors at each locus, only the typed subset was used in association tests. Most CMV-associated TCR beta chains appeared to be HLA-restricted in a later analysis, and the HLA associations seemed to be driven largely by CMV exposure. A further reported finding was that TCR beta sequences accurately predicted the HLA-A and HLA-B alleles for most subjects in the first cohort. An earlier analysis of 450 to 750 of the donors showed that most TCR beta V segments appeared in productive rearrangements either about 90% or about 30% of the time, which broadly matched IMGT annotations. A later genetic analysis associated a missense DCLRE1C variant with V-gene and J-gene trimming of TCR beta chains, and an independent cohort replicated the association. A later analysis associated 17,000 or so TCR beta sequences with specific HLA alleles at a false discovery rate of 0.05. When HLA alleles, especially DR and DQ, strongly co-occurred, TCR associations were difficult to assign to individual alleles. A cluster of highly shared sequence variants was judged likely to represent a technical artifact of the sequencing pipeline. According to a later genetic analysis, donors in an Asian-associated ancestry cluster had fewer N-insertions in productive TCRs than the approximately 670-donor mean. In a later analysis, HLA-associated TCR beta chains were found to be more clonally expanded and to have lower generation probabilities than equally common non-associated chains. In vitro tests confirmed that a few of the cytomegalovirus-associated TCR beta chains recognize cytomegalovirus antigens.

In total, more than 500 healthy bone marrow donors made up the cohort. Cohort members were all nominally healthy when sampled, although unrecorded immune exposures were likely present. The donor tested CMV seropositive, placing the donor among the 290 or so seropositive members of the cohort. A peripheral blood sample was collected from each donor, and TCR beta sequencing was performed on peripheral blood mononuclear cells. The Qiagen DNeasy Blood Extraction Kit was used to extract genomic DNA from the blood cell samples. Receptor amplification or capture employed the immunoSEQ multiplex PCR assay. A mixture of 60 forward primers for TCR Vbeta segments and 13 reverse primers for TCR Jbeta segments was used in the multiplex PCR. The CDR3 region of rearranged TCR beta genes was amplified from genomic DNA by a multiplex PCR assay. The amplified TCR beta libraries were sequenced on the Illumina HiSeq System as 87-base-pair reads. On the study's bioinformatics: Across the 666 repertoires, a later analysis counted roughly 84 million unique TCR beta chains, around 11 million of which were shared by at least two donors. To remove PCR and sequencing errors, raw reads were error-corrected and collapsed into unique sequences using a nearest-neighbor algorithm that merged closely related sequences. To assign V, D and J gene segments, CDR3 sequences were aligned to IMGT reference sequences. For a sequence to be retained, a match of at least six nucleotides to both a V gene segment and a J gene segment was required. A rearrangement was called productive if the CDR3 had no stop codons and remained in frame with V and J, and every other rearrangement was called non-productive. CDR3 was defined according to IMGT convention as the region running from the second conserved V-encoded cysteine to the conserved J-encoded phenylalanine. In an earlier analysis of more than 550 of the donors, sequences lacking an unambiguous match to a single V gene segment were excluded. An earlier analysis of 550 to 650 of the donors classified V segments as functional when productive rearrangements were above 56.7% and as segregating when the standard deviation between donors was above 5%. A statistical classification framework was developed to diagnose cytomegalovirus status using the catalog of TCR beta chain sequences. A later analysis assigned V and J genes by comparing TCR nucleotide sequences with IMGT/GENE-DB human TR gene sequences. In a later analysis, CDR3 sequences and most-parsimonious VDJ recombination scenarios were assigned using the TCRdist pipeline. In a later analysis, each TCR beta chain was defined by its CDR3 amino acid sequence together with its V-gene family, and reads lacking a unique V-gene family were excluded. To address suspected cross-contamination and a sequencing artifact, a later analysis removed some 620 highly shared, low-generation-probability nucleotide sequences. In a later analysis, a clonal expansion index was calculated for each public chain from normalized within-repertoire ranks of inferred template counts. A later analysis computed generation probabilities with a VDJ recombination model fitted to out-of-frame rearrangements, and checked the results against IGoR. In a later analysis, TCR-TCR, TCR-HLA and TCR-CMV co-occurrence was scored with hypergeometric tests, and a repertoire-size bias correction was applied to TCR pairs. False discovery rates were estimated in a later analysis by permuting HLA or CMV assignments 20 times. In a later analysis, co-occurring TCRs were grouped with DBSCAN, and TCRdist sequence similarity was added when clustering was performed within HLA-allele-positive subsets. Co-occurrence clustering excluded repertoires with fewer than 30,000 or more than 120,000 public chains, plus five with anomalous nucleotide sharing. TCRdb re-hosts the immuneACCESS table, in-frame sequences only. Its copies lack some clones; in the studies checked, an unresolved V gene accounts for under half of them, and the cause for the rest is not known. Clonal size and the V and J genes are those of that table, whereas D and trimming came from the DNA. Here the sample has roughly 120,000 clones; 70% to 85% occur a single time. About 13% of the sample comes from the top ten.

The trim is 5 bases for V and 2 bases for J, with a gap of 10 bases between the germline ends. The germline V gene supplies CDR1 SQVTM and CDR2 ANQGSEA. The CDR3 runs 13 residues from the cysteine to the phenylalanine. The only DNA kept is the CDR3, 39 bases in frame from the first base. Sequences were obtained from PBMCs. Recombination connected TRBV29-1 to TRBJ1-3; the D gene is perhaps TRBD1, on 5 matching bases. The clonotype originates from a woman in her 40s in good health and CMV-seropositive. This receptor carries the CDR3 CSVSRGTGNTIYF. Read as DNA, the sequence is TGCAGCGTTTCAAGGGGCACTGGAAACACCATATATTTT.